The clone carrying this T cell receptor (beta chain) was seen a handful of times. Its target is not known. This entry belongs to a study of CD4 T cells in relation to SARS-CoV-2 and coronaviruses. Generated by immunoSEQ multiplex PCR, the TCRdb table keeps only in-frame clones and is missing some. This table holds approximately 25,000 clones, around four fifths found once. Losses at the gene ends were 4 bases for V and 1 base for J; bases not matched to a gene: 7. Germline V CDR1 and CDR2: MNHEY, SVGAGI. The CDR3 has 15 residues. Before the COVID-19 pandemic, during about 2010-2018, CD4+ T cells were taken from unexposed donors. The cells were cultured for over eight days before CD4+ T cells were isolated. Unexposed-donor CD4+ T cells were probed with SARS-CoV-2 S/N and four cold-coronavirus spikes, cells permitting.

The rearrangement joins TRBV6-5 to TRBJ2-7, with TRBD2 matching over 7 bases. What was sequenced was CD4+ T cells from PBMCs, cultured in vitro. This TCR was sampled from a human donor in good health. DNA for the CDR3: TGTGCCAGCAGTTTACGGGAGGAGCGGTCCTACGAGCAGTACTTC. It translates to CASSLREERSYEQYF.